This passage covers 24 T cell receptor beta chains from one sample sequenced in a study of T-cell reconstitution after alpha-beta-depleted transplantation in children. The authors prepared the TCRbeta library with unique molecular identifiers. Via MiXCR, TCRdb re-called the PCR reads, giving one row per CDR3 protein. Of about 870,000 distinct CDR3 sequences detected, approximately 15% appear once; the ten largest clones hold just under 5%. Material: PBMCs, mostly from graft donor cells, obtained 360 days after TCRalphabeta/CD19-depleted stem cell transplant. These receptors all stem from a male patient under 18 who had a stem cell transplant for acute lymphoblastic leukemia, so the T cells may come from the graft donor.

This clonotype was recorded a few times. The genes are TRBV5-1 and TRBJ2-1; 7 bases map to TRBD2. Germline V gives CDR1 SGHRS, CDR2 YFSETQ. This CDR3 contains 17 residues. V gave up 4 bases and J gave up 0 bases; unmatched junction bases: 10. The DNA of the CDR3 is TGCGCCAGCAGCATCAACTGGGAGGGGAGCTCCTACAATGAGCAGTTCTTC. Translating it yields CASSINWEGSSYNEQFF.

Only a few counts were recorded for this clonotype. The chain links TRBV3-1 to TRBJ1-2; D remains ambiguous. The ends were cut back, 0 bases at V and 2 bases at J, with 4 bases in the middle. Looked up from germline, CDR1 is LGHDT and CDR2 is YNNKEL (reference sequence). CDR3 length: 13 amino acids. The CDR3 DNA is TGTGCCAGCAGCCAAGATTGGAACTATGGCTACACCTTC. It yields the protein CASSQDWNYGYTF.

This clonotype was recorded a few times. The V gene is TRBV15, the J gene TRBJ2-7; 9 nucleotides align to TRBD1. From germline, CDR1 is LNHNV and CDR2 YYDKDF (reference sequence). The trim removed 1 base at V and 0 bases at J, leaving 1 base unmatched. This CDR3 contains 15 residues. CDR3 sequence reads: CATSRATGGSYEQYF. Here the CDR3 DNA reads TGTGCCACCAGCAGAGCGACAGGGGGCTCCTACGAGCAGTACTTC.

This chain uses TRBV27 with TRBJ2-4, with D possibly TRBD2 on 6 matching bases. Germline V lookup: CDR1 MNHEY, CDR2 SMNVEV (reference sequence). Trimming took 3 bases from V and 4 from J, leaving 19 bases between them. This CDR3 is 17 amino acids long. Written as DNA, the CDR3 is TGTGCCAGCAGTTTCTCTCCTAGACGGGGGTCAAAAAACATTCAGTACTTC. This translates into CASSFSPRRGSKNIQYF.

The rearrangement uses TRBV5-1 and TRBJ2-1; 8 bases are shared with TRBD2. The V gene end was trimmed by 4 bases and the J gene end by 2 bases; junction bases not matched to a gene: 11. The CDR3 covers 17 residues. From germline, CDR1 is SGHRS and CDR2 YFSETQ. DNA for the CDR3: TGCGCCAGCAGCCGGTGGGTTGCGGGAGGCACCTACAATGAGCAGTTCTTC. Translating gives CASSRWVAGGTYNEQFF.

This clonotype was counted a few times. The rearrangement uses TRBV21-1 and TRBJ2-5; no check of the table's D call, TRBD1, against the DNA was made. TRBV21-1 is termed a pseudogene. The CDR3 consists of 20 residues. CDR3 amino acids: CASSKMRPRDRGLYQETQYF. The CDR3 DNA follows: TGTGCCAGCAGCAAAATGAGACCCCGGGACAGGGGGCTTTACCAAGAGACCCAGTACTTC.

This chain uses TRBV5-4 with TRBJ2-1, with D tentatively TRBD2 (5 bases). The CDR3 consists of 16 residues. Between the trimmed V and J ends, which lost 1 base and 2 bases, there was a span of 13 bases. Germline CDR1 reads SGHNT; CDR2 reads YYREEE (reference sequence). The CDR3 is CASSLFWEPPYNEQFF. The CDR3 bases are TGTGCCAGCAGCTTGTTCTGGGAGCCTCCCTACAATGAGCAGTTCTTC.

This clonotype has only a few counts. This chain uses TRBV5-1 with TRBJ2-2; D remains ambiguous. Germline loops: CDR1 SGHRS, CDR2 YFSETQ. The CDR3 runs 14 residues. Trimming left V 4 bases short and J 4 bases short, with 11 bases between. The CDR3 DNA reads as TGCGCCAGCAGCGCCTACGCAGGCACCGGGGAGCTGTTTTTT. Translating it yields CASSAYAGTGELFF.

This clonotype was counted ten times or more. The CDR3 loop reads CATSDPGRGTGTDTQYF. The DNA for the CDR3 is TGTGCCACCAGTGATCCCGGCAGGGGAACGGGCACAGATACGCAGTATTTT. The chain is built from TRBV24-1 and TRBJ2-3; D perhaps matches TRBD1 (6 bases). This CDR3 spans 17 amino acids. Trimming left V 3 bases short and J 1 base short, with 16 bases between. Germline values: CDR1 KGHDR, CDR2 SFDVKD.

The sample holds a few counts of this clonotype. The V and J genes are TRBV29-1 and TRBJ2-2; D may match TRBD1 or TRBD2 (5 bases each). The CDR3 sequence is 14 residues long. The V end was cut by 6 bases, the J end by 4 bases, with 15 bases between. From germline, CDR1 is SQVTM and CDR2 ANQGSEA. CDR3: CSVLTSGSTGELFF. The CDR3 DNA is TGCAGCGTCTTGACGTCAGGGAGCACCGGGGAGCTGTTTTTT.

In its sample, this clonotype was seen many times. This chain links TRBV9 with TRBJ2-1; D unclear. Germline V gene data show CDR1 as SGDLS and CDR2 as YYNGEE. The CDR3 is 13 residues long. Trimming cost V 4 bases and J 8 bases, with 13 bases left between them. The CDR3 region has the DNA TGTGCCAGCAGCCGGGCTGACCGCGATGAGCAGTTCTTC. Translation gives CASSRADRDEQFF.

This clonotype was counted once. The V gene is TRBV7-3, the J gene TRBJ2-5; 7 nucleotides align to TRBD2. The CDR3 runs to 17 residues. The V and J ends lost 2 bases and 2 bases, in that order; junction bases with no gene match: 11. Germline loops: CDR1 SGHTA, CDR2 FQGTGA. CDR3 sequence reads: CASSLATSGMGQETQYF. CDR3 DNA: TGTGCCAGCAGCTTAGCGACAAGCGGGATGGGGCAAGAGACCCAGTACTTC.

The V gene is TRBV3-1, the J gene TRBJ2-1; the match to TRBD2 covers 8 bases. Trimming took 5 bases from V and 6 from J; bases not matched to a gene: 15. In germline, CDR1 is LGHDT, CDR2 YNNKEL (reference sequence). This CDR3 has 17 residues. The CDR3 here is CASSKHLLAAPFNEQFF. CDR3 nucleotides: TGTGCCAGCAGCAAGCACCTACTAGCGGCCCCTTTCAATGAGCAGTTCTTC.

This rearrangement joins TRBV4-1 to TRBJ2-5; 7 bases are shared with TRBD2. CDR1 and CDR2 from the germline V gene are MGHRA and YSYEKL. This CDR3 is built from 16 residues. V lost 2 bases, J lost 7 bases, and 13 bases stayed unmatched. Here the CDR3 reads CASSQTGLGRRGTQYF. As DNA, the CDR3 is TGCGCCAGCAGCCAAACAGGACTAGGACGTCGAGGGACCCAGTACTTC.

The V gene is TRBV20-1, the J gene TRBJ2-7; no reliable D call. Looked up from germline, CDR1 is DFQATT and CDR2 is SNEGSKA (reference sequence). The ends were cut back, 6 bases at V and 2 bases at J, with 14 bases in the middle. This CDR3 spans 13 amino acids. The CDR3 spells CSARPLSTYEQYF. Here the CDR3 DNA reads TGCAGTGCAAGACCCCTTTCGACCTACGAGCAGTACTTC.

This clonotype has at least ten counts. The chain carries TRBV6-1 and TRBJ1-5, with D perhaps matching TRBD1 (5 bases). CDR1 and CDR2 (germline): MNHNS, SASEGT. The ends were cut back, 5 bases at V and 6 bases at J, with 5 bases in the middle. The CDR3 runs to 11 residues. The CDR3 DNA is TGTGCCAGCAGTAGGGGTCAGCCCCAGCATTTT. Encoded protein: CASSRGQPQHF.

This clonotype was counted ten times or more. The chain combines TRBV4-1 with TRBJ2-2, with a possible D match to TRBD2 (6 bases). This CDR3 spans 17 amino acids. V was pared by 0 bases and J by 0 bases, with 11 bases between. From germline, CDR1 is MGHRA and CDR2 YSYEKL. CDR3 region: CASSQESLATNTGELFF. Here the CDR3 DNA reads TGCGCCAGCAGCCAAGAATCCCTAGCGACGAACACCGGGGAGCTGTTTTTT.

At least ten counts were recorded for this clonotype. The V gene is TRBV7-2, the J gene TRBJ2-3, with D perhaps matching TRBD2 (5 bases). The germline V gene encodes CDR1 SGHTA and CDR2 FQGNSA. Trimming pared 1 base from V and 11 bases from J, leaving 10 bases between. CDR3 length equals 12 residues. The CDR3 DNA sequence: TGTGCCAGCAGCTTAGTTTTCGGGGAGCAGTATTTT. Translated: CASSLVFGEQYF.

The V call is TRBV9, the J call TRBJ2-5; 7 bases fit TRBD2. Germline values: CDR1 SGDLS, CDR2 YYNGEE. This CDR3 region has 15 residues. With 0 bases clipped from V and 7 bases from J, the junction kept 9 bases outside the gene matches. CDR3 in amino acids: CASSVATSWGGTQYF. CDR3 in DNA: TGTGCCAGCAGCGTAGCTACGTCTTGGGGGGGGACCCAGTACTTC.

The chain uses TRBV27 and TRBJ1-2, with TRBD1 matching over 7 bases. This CDR3 has 16 residues. Germline loops: CDR1 MNHEY, CDR2 SMNVEV (reference sequence). J was trimmed by 4 bases and V by 5 bases; bases with no gene match: 13. The CDR3 region has the DNA TGTGCCAGCAGTAGGAGGGTACCGGGACAGATCTATGGCTACACCTTC. Translated: CASSRRVPGQIYGYTF.

This clonotype was found a few times. The CDR3 coding sequence is TGTGCCAGCAGCTTGGAGGGGGCTTGGCCCCAGCATTTT. This translates into CASSLEGAWPQHF. The V and J genes are TRBV7-9 and TRBJ1-5, with 7 bases matching TRBD1. Germline-derived CDR1 and CDR2 are SEHNR and FQNEAQ (reference sequence). The CDR3 is 13 residues long. Trimming at V came to 3 bases and at J to 9 bases, leaving 5 bases not matched to a gene.

This chain uses TRBV2 with TRBJ2-2; 12 bases agree with TRBD2. Germline assignment: CDR1 SNHLY and CDR2 FYNNEI. The CDR3 is 17 amino acids. V was pared by 0 bases and J by 4 bases, with 3 bases of the junction left unmatched. CDR3 nucleotide sequence: TGTGCCAGCAGTGAAGCGGGACTAGCGGGCCTCACCGGGGAGCTGTTTTTT. Translating it yields CASSEAGLAGLTGELFF.

The chain is built from TRBV15 and TRBJ1-5; D is perhaps TRBD1 (6 bases). V lost 3 bases and J 6 bases, leaving 9 bases between the germline ends. The V gene's germline CDR1 is LNHNV and CDR2 YYDKDF (reference sequence). The CDR3 totals 13 residues. The CDR3 here is CATSSYRAQPQHF. For the CDR3, the DNA is TGTGCCACCAGCAGCTACAGGGCTCAGCCCCAGCATTTT.

The CDR3 sequence: CASSPLYKARDTQYF. CDR3 nucleotide sequence: TGTGCCAGCAGCCCTTTATATAAAGCGAGAGATACGCAGTATTTT. V gene TRBV3-1 combines with J gene TRBJ2-3; D gene ambiguous. There are 15 residues in the CDR3. Germline loops: CDR1 LGHDT, CDR2 YNNKEL (reference sequence). V was pared by 4 bases and J by 5 bases, with 16 bases between.